The 28 T cell receptor beta chains below all came from one sample that was sequenced in a study of blood T cell repertoires in COVID-19. This table comes from immunoSEQ multiplex PCR, and its TCRdb copy is limited to in-frame clones, with some not included. Found here are around 150,000 clones, 76% of them singletons; the top ten hold 3.7%. The sample was peripheral blood. These receptors came from a woman older than 75 with acute or convalescent COVID-19.

This chain links TRBV7-8 with TRBJ1-2; D uncertain. The CDR3 sequence is 13 residues long. Germline CDR1 is SGHVS and CDR2 is FQNEAQ. Trimming left V 5 bases short and J 6 bases short, with 13 bases between. The CDR3 here is CASSTLNGDGYTF. In nucleotides, the CDR3 is TGTGCCAGCAGCACCCTGAACGGGGATGGCTACACCTTC.

This chain uses TRBV6-6 with TRBJ1-6, with 7 bases lining up with TRBD1. The CDR3 covers 13 residues. Germline V gene sequence: CDR1 MNHNY, CDR2 SVGAGI (reference sequence). V lost 4 bases and J lost 10; bases outside the gene matches: 4. The DNA for the CDR3 is TGTGCCAGCAGTTTACAGGGGTCCTCACCCCTCCACTTT. It specifies CASSLQGSSPLHF.

This chain uses TRBV28 with TRBJ1-3; 7 bases are shared with TRBD1. The CDR3 totals 15 residues. V lost 5 bases, J lost 2 bases, and 6 bases stayed unmatched. From germline, CDR1 is MDHEN and CDR2 SYDVKM. CDR3 coding DNA: TGTGCCAGCAGTCCTCCAGGGGGTACTGGAAACACCATATATTTT. It encodes CASSPPGGTGNTIYF.

Here the CDR3 reads CASSLAGQSNYGYTF. CDR3 sequence (DNA): TGTGCCAGCAGCTTAGCGGGACAGTCTAACTATGGCTACACCTTC. The chain uses TRBV11-2 and TRBJ1-2; 7 bases align to TRBD1. With V trimmed by 1 base and J by 0 bases, 2 bases remained unmatched. CDR3 length: 15 amino acids. Germline assignment: CDR1 SGHAT and CDR2 FQNNGV.

The chain joins TRBV3-1 (or the pseudogene TRBV3-2) to TRBJ2-2; 8 bases agree with TRBD2. V trimming: 8 bases; J trimming: 3 bases; junction bases outside the gene matches: 5. The length of the CDR3 is 14 residues. The V gene's germline CDR1 is LGHDT and CDR2 YNNKEL (reference sequence). The CDR3 sequence: CASRAGADTGELFF. The CDR3 DNA reads TGTGCCAGCCGAGCGGGAGCAGACACCGGGGAGCTGTTTTTT.

The chain carries TRBV7-2 and TRBJ2-7; 7 nucleotides align to TRBD2. Germline CDR1 and CDR2: SGHTA and FQGNSA. The CDR3 extends over 14 amino acids. The trim removed 5 bases at V and 2 bases at J, leaving 6 bases unmatched. CDR3 sequence reads: CASSAAGFTYEQYF. CDR3 DNA sequence: TGTGCCAGCAGCGCAGCGGGATTTACCTACGAGCAGTACTTC.

Only a few counts were recorded for this clone. This chain joins TRBV7-9 and TRBJ1-1; perhaps TRBD1 as D (6 bases). Trimming took 5 bases from V and 10 from J, leaving 17 bases between them. From germline, CDR1 is SEHNR and CDR2 FQNEAQ (reference sequence). This CDR3 is 13 amino acids long. The CDR3 DNA follows: TGTGCCAGCAGCCCGGTGTGGGGGCTTGGAGCTTTCTTT. Its protein is CASSPVWGLGAFF.

The chain couples TRBV29-1 to TRBJ1-1, with D maybe TRBD1 (5 bases). CDR1 and CDR2 from the germline V gene are SQVTM and ANQGSEA. There are 13 residues in the CDR3. The germline V and J ends were trimmed by 4 bases and 3 bases, with 12 bases remaining between them. The CDR3 coding sequence is TGCAGCGTTGCAGGGTTGGCCGACACTGAAGCTTTCTTT. Protein sequence: CSVAGLADTEAFF.

This clone appeared a single time. The CDR3 sequence is CASRRKRDSLNTEAFF. For the CDR3, the DNA is TGTGCCAGCAGGAGGAAAAGGGACAGTCTAAACACTGAAGCTTTCTTT. The rearrangement links TRBV7-9 to TRBJ1-1; TRBD1 matches 7 bases. V trimming: 6 bases; J trimming: 2 bases; junction bases outside the gene matches: 12. This CDR3 spans 16 amino acids. Germline lookup yields CDR1 SEHNR and CDR2 FQNEAQ (reference sequence).

This clone was picked up many times. V and J are TRBV6-5 and TRBJ1-1; 7 nucleotides match TRBD1. Germline-derived CDR1 and CDR2 are MNHEY and SVGAGI. This CDR3 has 15 amino acids. V shed 6 bases, J shed 2 bases, and the junction held 9 bases outside the gene matches. The CDR3 sequence is CASRPGQVSNTEAFF. In nucleotides, the CDR3 is TGTGCCAGCAGGCCAGGACAGGTGTCAAACACTGAAGCTTTCTTT.

The chain combines TRBV6-5 with TRBJ1-1; D call uncertain. V was pared by 0 bases and J by 1 base, with 9 bases between. Per the germline V gene, CDR1 is MNHEY and CDR2 is SVGAGI. CDR3 length equals 15 residues. The CDR3 nucleotides read TGTGCCAGCAGTTACTCCCCCCACGGGAACACTGAAGCTTTCTTT. Encoded protein: CASSYSPHGNTEAFF.

This clone was seen a few times. V and J are TRBV5-1 and TRBJ1-6; 9 bases are shared with TRBD1. The CDR3 is 15 residues long. The junction had 7 bases not matched to a gene; V was cut back by 3 bases and J by 9 bases. Germline V lookup: CDR1 SGHRS, CDR2 YFSETQ. This CDR3 is CASSWAGQGSSPLHF. In nucleotides, the CDR3 is TGCGCCAGCAGCTGGGCCGGACAGGGGAGTTCACCCCTCCACTTT.

The chain is built from TRBV25-1 and TRBJ2-7; TRBD1 aligns across 12 bases. Trimming removed 2 bases from V and 6 bases from J; junction bases left unmatched: 5. CDR3 length: 15 residues. The germline CDR1 and CDR2 sequences are MGHDK and SYGVNS. DNA of the CDR3: TGTGCCAGCAGTGAACAAAGGGACAGGGGGCGCGAGCAGTACTTC. This sequence encodes CASSEQRDRGREQYF.

The chain is built from TRBV21-1 and TRBJ1-5; TRBD1, as called in the table, went unchecked against the DNA. TRBV21-1 is given as a pseudogene. CDR3 length equals 16 residues. CDR3 DNA: TGTGCCAGCAGCTCACCCACGGACAGGGCAAGCCAGCCCCAGCATTTT. Its translation is CASSSPTDRASQPQHF.

By share, this clone counts as medium-sized. Additional DNA sequences in this sample encode the identical CDR3. CDR3 nucleotides: TGTGCCAGCAGCCACTACTACGAGCAGTACTTC. It yields the protein CASSHYYEQYF. This chain uses TRBV3-1 (or the pseudogene TRBV3-2) with TRBJ2-7; D gene unclear. This CDR3 comprises 11 residues. V was shortened by 3 bases and J by 3 bases, with 3 bases between the two germline ends. Germline V gene data show CDR1 as LGHDT and CDR2 as YNNKEL (reference sequence).

V and J are TRBV19 and TRBJ2-6; tentative D call: TRBD2 (6 bases). The CDR3 totals 15 residues. V was trimmed by 4 bases and J by 2 bases, leaving 9 bases between them. The germline V gene encodes CDR1 LNHDA and CDR2 SQIVND (reference sequence). CDR3 DNA sequence: TGTGCCAGTAGTAACCGGGGGACTGGGGCCAACGTCCTGACTTTC. Translation gives CASSNRGTGANVLTF.

V gene TRBV9 combines with J gene TRBJ2-1, with a weak D call TRBD2 (6 bases). Germline loops: CDR1 SGDLS, CDR2 YYNGEE. V was cut by 0 bases and J by 7 bases, with 11 bases left in between. This CDR3 region has 14 residues. In DNA form, the CDR3 reads TGTGCCAGCAGCGTAGATCCAGGGAGGAATGAGCAGTTCTTC. Residues: CASSVDPGRNEQFF.

The rearrangement uses TRBV3-1 (or the pseudogene TRBV3-2) and TRBJ2-3, with D possibly being TRBD1 (6 bases). The CDR3 spans 15 residues. The germline V gene has CDR1 LGHDT and CDR2 YNNKEL (reference sequence). V lost 4 bases and J lost 1, with 12 bases in between. CDR3 protein: CASSRNRVGTDTQYF. In DNA, the CDR3 is TGTGCCAGCAGCCGAAACAGGGTAGGCACAGATACGCAGTATTTT.

The V gene is TRBV2, the J gene TRBJ2-2; no definite D call. Trimming removed 4 bases at V and 1 base at J, with 7 bases between. Germline values: CDR1 SNHLY, CDR2 FYNNEI. CDR3 length equals 14 residues. CDR3 protein: CASSGLKNTGELFF. The CDR3 nucleotides are TGTGCCAGCAGTGGGCTGAAGAACACCGGGGAGCTGTTTTTT.

The chain is built from TRBV6-5 and TRBJ2-3; TRBD2 matches 9 bases. The CDR3 consists of 16 residues. Germline V gives CDR1 MNHEY, CDR2 SVGAGI. J gave up 4 bases and V 2 bases, and 7 bases lay outside the gene matches. CDR3 coding DNA: TGTGCCAGCAGTTACCAGACTAGCGGTGTCTCAGATACGCAGTATTTT. It translates to CASSYQTSGVSDTQYF.

The chain joins TRBV5-6 to TRBJ1-2; no firm D call. Germline V CDR1 and CDR2: SGHDT, YYEEEE. With 4 bases removed from V and 2 bases from J, the gap between germline ends came to 12 bases. This CDR3 region has 14 residues. The CDR3 region has the DNA TGTGCCAGCAGCCCACTGGTCAAAAACTATGGCTACACCTTC. It yields the protein CASSPLVKNYGYTF. The full variable domain, in which reference TRBV5-6 and TRBJ1-2 provide the parts outside the CDR3, is DAGVTQSPTHLIKTRGQQVTLRCSPKSGHDTVSWYQQALGQGPQFIFQYYEEEERQRGNFPDRFSGHQFPNYSSELNVNALLLGDSALYLCASSPLVKNYGYTFGSGTRLTVV.

V is TRBV19 and J is TRBJ1-4, with D maybe TRBD1 (5 bases). The ends were cut back, 3 bases at V and 9 bases at J, with 14 bases in the middle. The germline V gene encodes CDR1 LNHDA and CDR2 SQIVND (reference sequence). The CDR3 has 14 amino acids. This chain's CDR3 is CASSISQGGKKLFF. CDR3 bases: TGTGCCAGTAGTATTTCTCAGGGAGGGAAAAAACTGTTTTTT.

This chain uses TRBV7-8 with TRBJ1-1, with D tentatively TRBD1 (6 bases). The CDR3 has 14 amino acids. Trimming removed 5 bases at V and 5 bases at J, with 15 bases between. Germline lookup yields CDR1 SGHVS and CDR2 FQNEAQ. The CDR3 DNA is TGTGCCAGCAGCGAAGTAGGGGGGGAGACTGAAGCTTTCTTT. Translated: CASSEVGGETEAFF.

The CDR3 loop reads CASSEDGLAADTQYF. CDR3 nucleotides: TGTGCCAGCAGCGAGGACGGACTAGCGGCAGATACGCAGTATTTT. The V and J genes are TRBV9 and TRBJ2-3; 10 nucleotides agree with TRBD2. V was clipped by 3 bases and J by 4 bases; unmatched bases: 5. Germline CDR1 and CDR2: SGDLS and YYNGEE. This CDR3 region has 15 residues.

The V call is TRBV6-5, the J call TRBJ2-7; 10 nucleotides align to TRBD1. Germline lookup yields CDR1 MNHEY and CDR2 SVGAGI. The V gene end was trimmed by 6 bases and the J gene end by 3 bases; junction bases not matched to a gene: 5. There are 14 residues in the CDR3. CDR3 sequence: CASRQTGGGYEQYF. The CDR3 bases are TGTGCCAGCAGACAGACAGGGGGCGGCTACGAGCAGTACTTC.

This sequence joins TRBV5-1 and TRBJ2-5; D is perhaps TRBD2 (5 bases). Germline V gene sequence: CDR1 SGHRS, CDR2 YFSETQ. V lost 0 bases and J 0 bases, leaving 9 bases between the germline ends. The CDR3 covers 15 residues. The DNA of the CDR3 is TGCGCCAGCAGCTTGGGGGCCGGGGACCAAGAGACCCAGTACTTC. Translated, it gives CASSLGAGDQETQYF.

The chain is built from TRBV4-2 and TRBJ2-3; 8 bases are a match to TRBD2. V lost 1 base to trimming and J lost 2 bases; unmatched junction nucleotides: 5. The CDR3 consists of 16 residues. Germline assignment: CDR1 LGHNA and CDR2 YNFKEQ. In DNA, the CDR3 is TGTGCCAGCAGCCAAGTGGGGCGGGGGGCCACAGATACGCAGTATTTT. This codes for CASSQVGRGATDTQYF.

V usage is TRBV7-2 and J usage is TRBJ1-1; the match to TRBD1 covers 8 bases. V lost 4 bases to trimming and J lost 11 bases; unmatched junction nucleotides: 18. The CDR3 consists of 16 residues. CDR1 and CDR2 from the germline V gene are SGHTA and FQGNSA. CDR3 sequence: CASSSQPTGDLTGAFF. For the CDR3, the DNA is TGTGCCAGCAGCTCCCAGCCGACAGGGGATTTAACTGGGGCTTTCTTT.